These 23 T cell receptor beta chains share one sample of origin, sequenced in a study of T cells in Graves' hyperthyroidism and ophthalmopathy. Amplification yielded TCR beta CDR3 regions, with RNA transcripts as the source. In the first-round RT-PCR of the TCR CDR3, the HTBI primer set was used. From the multiplex PCR reads, TCRdb called clonotypes with MiXCR, one entry per CDR3 protein. The sample lists hundreds of thousands of distinct CDR3 sequences, about 20% seen once, with 45% to 50% in the top ten. What was sequenced was blood. These TCRs come from a man aged 40-50 years with Graves' ophthalmopathy.

This clonotype was seen ten or more times. The genes are TRBV7-2 and TRBJ2-3; TRBD2 matches at 7 bases. The CDR3 runs to 16 residues. In germline, CDR1 is SGHTA, CDR2 FQGNSA. With V trimmed by 7 bases and J by 4 bases, 14 bases remained unmatched. The CDR3: CASNKRGAPSADTQYF. The CDR3 DNA sequence: TGTGCCAGCAATAAGCGGGGCGCCCCTAGCGCAGATACGCAGTATTTT.

This clonotype appeared a few times. The chain joins TRBV5-1 to TRBJ1-1, with a weak D call TRBD1 (5 bases). With 0 bases removed from V and 3 bases from J, the gap between germline ends came to 9 bases. The CDR3 has 14 amino acids. Germline loops: CDR1 SGHRS, CDR2 YFSETQ. The CDR3 spells CASSLAGYHTEAFF. As DNA, the CDR3 is TGCGCCAGCAGCTTGGCAGGGTACCACACTGAAGCTTTCTTT.

The count of this clonotype is one. This chain links TRBV29-1 with TRBJ1-1; maybe TRBD1 (6 bases). With 3 bases removed from V and 5 bases from J, the gap between germline ends came to 10 bases. CDR1 is SQVTM and CDR2 is ANQGSEA in the germline V gene. This CDR3 spans 12 amino acids. CDR3: CSVESGETEAFF. The CDR3 coding sequence is TGCAGCGTTGAGTCAGGGGAGACTGAAGCTTTCTTT. Drawing the rest from reference TRBV29-1 and TRBJ1-1, the complete variable domain is SAVISQKPSRDICQRGTSLTIQCQVDSQVTMMFWYRQQPGQSLTLIATANQGSEATYESGFVIDKFPISRPNLTFSTLTVSNMSPEDSSIYLCSVESGETEAFFGQGTRLTVV.

The chain recombines TRBV18 with TRBJ1-2, with D tentatively TRBD1 (6 bases). V lost 2 bases to trimming and J lost 4 bases, with 11 bases between them. The length of the CDR3 is 14 residues. Germline V gene lookup returns CDR1 KGHSH and CDR2 LQKENI. The CDR3 here is CASSPSDRTYGYTF. CDR3 DNA: TGTGCCAGCTCACCATCCGACAGGACCTATGGCTACACCTTC.

The chain has TRBV29-1 and TRBJ2-3, with a tentative D call TRBD2 (5 bases). This CDR3 region has 13 residues. V was clipped by 4 bases and J by 8 bases, with 16 bases between them. Germline assignment: CDR1 SQVTM and CDR2 ANQGSEA. CDR3 DNA: TGCAGCGTTGCGAGGGCTGGTAGTAGTACGCAGTATTTT. Protein product: CSVARAGSSTQYF.

This clonotype was observed at least ten times. This chain joins TRBV18 and TRBJ2-5, with 7 bases fitting TRBD1. The CDR3 totals 15 residues. Germline V gene lookup returns CDR1 KGHSH and CDR2 LQKENI. The V gene end was trimmed by 6 bases and the J gene end by 4 bases; junction bases not matched to a gene: 11. The CDR3 nucleotides read TGTGCCAGCTCTCCTCCGGGACAGCAGGGAGAGACCCAGTACTTC. It codes for CASSPPGQQGETQYF.

This clonotype was observed a handful of times. J is TRBJ2-2 and V is TRBV4-3; D gene uncertain. The CDR3 spans 14 residues. CDR1 is LGHNA, CDR2 YSLEER, per germline. The V gene lost 0 bases and the J gene lost 0 bases, with 2 bases spanning the gap. Written as DNA, the CDR3 is TGCGCCAGCAGCCAAGAGGCGAACACCGGGGAGCTGTTTTTT. Amino acids: CASSQEANTGELFF.

This clonotype was picked up many times. The chain couples TRBV7-2 to TRBJ2-4; D possibly corresponds to TRBD2 (6 bases). The CDR3 has 15 amino acids. In germline, CDR1 is SGHTA, CDR2 FQGNSA. V was trimmed by 1 base and J by 5 bases, leaving 12 bases between them. CDR3 bases: TGTGCCAGCAGCTTAGGAAAGCTAGCGCAAAACATTCAGTACTTC. Amino acid sequence: CASSLGKLAQNIQYF. The full variable domain, in which reference TRBV7-2 and TRBJ2-4 provide the parts outside the CDR3, is GAGVSQSPSNKVTEKGKDVELRCDPISGHTALYWYRQSLGQGLEFLIYFQGNSAPDKSGLPSDRFSAERTGGSVSTLTIQRTQQEDSAVYLCASSLGKLAQNIQYFGAGTRLSVL.

The chain recombines TRBV28 with TRBJ1-3, with D unclear. Trimming removed 5 bases from V and 0 bases from J, with 14 bases in between. Germline CDR1 MDHEN, CDR2 SYDVKM. The CDR3 loop spans 16 amino acids. The DNA of the CDR3 is TGTGCCAGCAGTAGTTTAGACGTTCTCTCTGGAAACACCATATATTTT. Its protein product is CASSSLDVLSGNTIYF.

The table lists this clonotype with a few counts. The chain employs TRBV20-1 and TRBJ1-2; D not resolved. V lost 5 bases and J lost 4, with 17 bases in between. The CDR3 extends over 14 amino acids. CDR1 is DFQATT and CDR2 is SNEGSKA in the germline V gene (reference sequence). CDR3 sequence reads: CSASHTGSPYGYTF. The CDR3 DNA follows: TGCAGTGCTTCCCATACGGGTTCCCCCTATGGCTACACCTTC.

This rearrangement joins TRBV27 to TRBJ2-3, with D uncertain. The CDR3 covers 11 residues. V was trimmed by 7 bases and J by 5 bases, leaving 7 bases between them. The germline gives CDR1 MNHEY, CDR2 SMNVEV (reference sequence). The CDR3 sequence: CASMWLDTQYF. In DNA, the CDR3 is TGTGCCAGCATGTGGTTAGATACGCAGTATTTT.

At least ten counts were recorded for this clonotype. V is TRBV30 and J is TRBJ1-1, with 8 bases that match TRBD1. CDR3 size: 13 residues. The germline gives CDR1 GTSNPN, CDR2 SVGIG (reference sequence). V trimming: 1 base; J trimming: 3 bases; junction bases outside the gene matches: 1. This CDR3 is CAWSDRGDTEAFF. CDR3 in DNA: TGTGCCTGGAGTGACAGGGGGGACACTGAAGCTTTCTTT.

V is TRBV6-1 and J is TRBJ1-6, with D hard to call. This CDR3 has 15 amino acids. Germline CDR1 and CDR2: MNHNS and SASEGT. Trimming stripped 5 bases from V and 0 bases from J, with 8 bases between. CDR3 sequence (DNA): TGTGCCAGCAGTATTCGAGGCTCCTATAATTCACCCCTCCACTTT. Protein sequence: CASSIRGSYNSPLHF.

The chain is built from TRBV13 and TRBJ2-7; 9 bases align to TRBD2. The ends lost 5 bases at V and 4 bases at J; junction bases unmatched: 9. The CDR3 length is 15 residues. Germline-derived CDR1 and CDR2 are PRHDT and FYEKMQ (reference sequence). CDR3 residues: CASSPGDSGSYEQYF. In nucleotides, the CDR3 is TGTGCCAGCAGCCCCGGGGATAGCGGGAGTTACGAGCAGTACTTC.

This clonotype was counted at least ten times. The rearrangement links TRBV3-1 to TRBJ1-1; D not certain. The CDR3 covers 13 residues. V shed 8 bases and J shed 1 base, with 11 bases lying between them. CDR1 and CDR2 from the germline V gene are LGHDT and YNNKEL (reference sequence). CDR3 in amino acids: CASATMGNTEAFF. DNA for the CDR3: TGTGCCAGCGCTACGATGGGGAACACTGAAGCTTTCTTT.

This clonotype has just a few counts. The chain couples TRBV10-1 to TRBJ1-5, with a tentative D call TRBD1 (6 bases). This CDR3 has 20 amino acids. Trimming removed 2 bases at V and 0 bases at J, with 23 bases between. CDR1 WNHNN and CDR2 SYGVQD come from the germline V gene (reference sequence). CDR3 amino acids: CASSETKDRSWIYSNQPQHF. In DNA form, the CDR3 reads TGCGCCAGCAGTGAGACCAAAGACAGGAGTTGGATTTATAGCAATCAGCCCCAGCATTTT.

The chain carries TRBV5-4 and TRBJ1-1; D unclear. Trimming cost V 0 bases and J 0 bases, with 9 bases left between them. This CDR3 has 15 residues. The germline gives CDR1 SGHNT, CDR2 YYREEE (reference sequence). CDR3 protein: CASSLGGEVNTEAFF. In nucleotides, the CDR3 is TGTGCCAGCAGCTTGGGCGGAGAAGTGAACACTGAAGCTTTCTTT.

The chain uses TRBV25-1 and TRBJ1-2, with a possible D match to TRBD1 (5 bases). V lost 4 bases to trimming and J lost 5 bases, with 20 bases between them. The CDR3 length is 16 residues. Per germline, CDR1 MGHDK and CDR2 SYGVNS. The CDR3 region is CASSGIGRGVTYGYTF. The CDR3 bases are TGTGCCAGCAGTGGAATTGGAAGGGGTGTTACATATGGCTACACCTTC.

This clonotype was seen more than once but under ten times. V gene TRBV19 combines with J gene TRBJ2-7; D might be TRBD1 (5 bases). The germline V gene encodes CDR1 LNHDA and CDR2 SQIVND (reference sequence). With 5 bases removed from V and 2 bases from J, the gap between germline ends came to 16 bases. The CDR3 is 15 amino acids. The CDR3 region is CASSHKGYRPYEQYF. The CDR3 DNA is TGTGCCAGTAGTCATAAGGGGTATCGGCCCTACGAGCAGTACTTC.

At least ten counts were recorded for this clonotype. The J gene is TRBJ2-7, the V gene TRBV12-3 or TRBV12-4, with D tentatively TRBD2 (6 bases). This CDR3 contains 15 residues. V gave up 2 bases and J gave up 0 bases, with 11 bases separating them. CDR3 in DNA: TGTGCCAGCAGTTTAAGGTCCGGGAGCTCCTACGAGCAGTACTTC. Protein sequence: CASSLRSGSSYEQYF.

This clonotype was detected only a few times. CDR3 nucleotide sequence: TGTGCCATCAGTGCAAGGACAGGTGGCACTGAAGCTTTCTTT. Protein sequence: CAISARTGGTEAFF. This rearrangement joins TRBV10-3 to TRBJ1-1, with 7 bases that match TRBD1. Germline loops: CDR1 ENHRY, CDR2 SYGVKD. V lost 4 bases, J lost 4 bases, and 6 bases stayed unmatched. The CDR3 is made up of 14 amino acids.

As for this clonotype: One base away lies a much larger clone, so this may be a sequencing read error. J is TRBJ2-7 and V is TRBV11-2; 7 bases agree with TRBD2. CDR1 and CDR2 from the germline V gene are SGHAT and FQNNGV. This CDR3 comprises 14 residues. V shed 7 bases, J shed 7 bases, and the junction held 13 bases outside the gene matches. The CDR3 here is CASKSGASLLEQYF. CDR3 DNA: TGTGCCAGCAAAAGCGGGGCATCCCTTTTGGAGCAGTACTTC.

This clonotype was counted a single time. A read error may produce the germline difference seen at one junction end. The CDR3 sequence: CASGVGGGSGNYGYTF. CDR3 DNA: TGTGCCAGCGGCGTAGGGGGGGGAAGTGGTAACTATGGCTACACCTTC. The chain employs TRBV9 and TRBJ1-2; possible D gene TRBD1, 6 bases. The CDR3 is 16 amino acids. Germline V gene lookup returns CDR1 SGDLS and CDR2 YYNGEE. Based on the CDR3 plus reference TRBV9 and TRBJ1-2, the full variable domain is DSGVTQTPKHLITATGQRVTLRCSPRSGDLSVYWYQQSLDQGLQFLIQYYNGEERAKGNILERFSAQQFPDLHSELNLSSLELGDSALYFCASGVGGGSGNYGYTFGSGTRLTVV.